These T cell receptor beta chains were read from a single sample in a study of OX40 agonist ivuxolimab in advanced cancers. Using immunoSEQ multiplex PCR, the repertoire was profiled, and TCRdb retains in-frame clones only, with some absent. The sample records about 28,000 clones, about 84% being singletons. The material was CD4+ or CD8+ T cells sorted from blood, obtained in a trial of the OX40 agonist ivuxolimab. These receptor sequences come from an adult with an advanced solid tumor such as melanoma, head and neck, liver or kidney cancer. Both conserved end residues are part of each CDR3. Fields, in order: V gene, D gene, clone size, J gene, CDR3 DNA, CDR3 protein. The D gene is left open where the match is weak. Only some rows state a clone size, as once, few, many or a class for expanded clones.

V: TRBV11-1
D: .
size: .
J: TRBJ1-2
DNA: TGTGCCAGCAGCCCCCGCCTCGAGGGGGACTATGGCTACACCTTC
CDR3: CASSPRLEGDYGYTF

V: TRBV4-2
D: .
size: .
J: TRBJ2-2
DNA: TGTGCCAGCAGCCAAGATGGGGTTCCGAACACCGGGGAGCTGTTTTTT
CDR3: CASSQDGVPNTGELFF

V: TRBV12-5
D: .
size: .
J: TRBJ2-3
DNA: TGTGCTAGTGGTTTATCGCTGGGGACGCGTGGAATTACAGATACGCAGTATTTT
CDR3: CASGLSLGTRGITDTQYF

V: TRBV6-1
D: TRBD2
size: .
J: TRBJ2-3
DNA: TGTGCCAGCAGGGAAGTCCCGCGGGAGTCAGATACGCAGTATTTT
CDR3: CASREVPRESDTQYF

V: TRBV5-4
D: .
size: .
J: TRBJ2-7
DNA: TGTGCCAGCAGCTTGGCCGGATCGGGGGTCTCCTACGAGCAGTACTTC
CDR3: CASSLAGSGVSYEQYF

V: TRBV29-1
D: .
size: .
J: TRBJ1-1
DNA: TGCAGCGTTGATTCCGGCGAGACGGGGAAGAACACTGAAGCTTTCTTT
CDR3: CSVDSGETGKNTEAFF

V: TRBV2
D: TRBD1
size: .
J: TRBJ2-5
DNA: TGTGCCAGCAGTGAAGATTGGACAGGCGCGGAGACCCAGTACTTC
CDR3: CASSEDWTGAETQYF

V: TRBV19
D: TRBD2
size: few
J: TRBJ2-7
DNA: TGTGCCAGTACTCCATCTAGCGGACCCTCCCACGAGCAGTACTTC
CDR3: CASTPSSGPSHEQYF

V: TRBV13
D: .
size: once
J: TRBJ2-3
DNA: TGTGCCAGCAGCTTAGTGACAGGACGGTCCACAGATACGCAGTATTTT
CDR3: CASSLVTGRSTDTQYF

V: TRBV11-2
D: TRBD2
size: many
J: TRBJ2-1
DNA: TGTGCCAGCAGCTCGCCCTCTAGCGGGAGTGGGAATGAGCAGTTCTTC
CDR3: CASSSPSSGSGNEQFF

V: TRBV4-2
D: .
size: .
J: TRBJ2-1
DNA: TGTGCCAGCAGCCAAAACCCGCGGCAATGGAGCGGAGGAAACAATGAGCAGTTCTTC
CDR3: CASSQNPRQWSGGNNEQFF

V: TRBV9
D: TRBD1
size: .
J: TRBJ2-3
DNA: TGTGCCAGCAGCCCAAACTTCGGGACAGGGACAGATACGCAGTATTTT
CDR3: CASSPNFGTGTDTQYF

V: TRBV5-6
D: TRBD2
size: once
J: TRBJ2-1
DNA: TGTGCCAGCAGCTTTCTAGCGGGGAGGGTCAATGAGCAGTTCTTC
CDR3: CASSFLAGRVNEQFF

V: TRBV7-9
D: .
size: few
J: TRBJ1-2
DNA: TGTGCCAGCAGCTCCGCGGGGGACGGCTATGGCTACACCTTC
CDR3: CASSSAGDGYGYTF

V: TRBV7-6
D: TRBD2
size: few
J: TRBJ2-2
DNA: TGTGCCAGCAGCTTCACTAGCGGGAGAGGTAGCGGGGAGCTGTTTTTT
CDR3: CASSFTSGRGSGELFF

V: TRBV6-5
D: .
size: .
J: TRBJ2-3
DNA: TGTGCCAGCAGCCAGGAGGGTATAGATACGCAGTATTTT
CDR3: CASSQEGIDTQYF

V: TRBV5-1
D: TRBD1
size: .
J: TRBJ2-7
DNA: TGCGCCAGCAGCTTTGGGACAGGAGGAGTCTACGAGCAGTACTTC
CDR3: CASSFGTGGVYEQYF

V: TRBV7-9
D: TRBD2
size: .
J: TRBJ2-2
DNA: TGTGCCAGCAGCTTAATCGGAGCGGGAGAGGGGATCGGGGAGCTGTTTTTT
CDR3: CASSLIGAGEGIGELFF

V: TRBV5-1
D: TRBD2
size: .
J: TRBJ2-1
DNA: TGCGCCAGCAGCAGTCGGACTAGCGGGATCCTAACCTACAATGAGCAGTTCTTC
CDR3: CASSSRTSGILTYNEQFF

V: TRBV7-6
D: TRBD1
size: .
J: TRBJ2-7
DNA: TGTGCCAGCAGCTTAGCCACAGGGGTCGAGCAGTACTTC
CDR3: CASSLATGVEQYF

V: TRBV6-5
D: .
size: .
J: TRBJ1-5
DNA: TGTGCCACCAGAGACGGGGCAAATCAGCCCCAGCATTTT
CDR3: CATRDGANQPQHF

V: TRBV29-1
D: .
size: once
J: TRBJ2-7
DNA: TGCAGTGCCTGGAGGGGACAGCCCTACGAGCAGTACTTC
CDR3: CSAWRGQPYEQYF

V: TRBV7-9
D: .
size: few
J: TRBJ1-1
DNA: TGTGCCAGCAGCTCAACGGGAGCTGAAGCTTTCTTT
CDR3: CASSSTGAEAFF

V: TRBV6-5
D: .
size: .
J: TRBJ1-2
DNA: TGTGCCAGCAGTAATTCCGCCGGGAATTATGGCTACACCTTC
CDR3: CASSNSAGNYGYTF

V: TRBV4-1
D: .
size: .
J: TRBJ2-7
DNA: TGCGCCAGCAGCCAAGGTTCCTACGAGCAGTACTTC
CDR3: CASSQGSYEQYF

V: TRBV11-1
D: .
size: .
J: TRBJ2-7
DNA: TGTGCCAGCAGCCCGACTACAGGGACCGAGCAGTACTTC
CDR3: CASSPTTGTEQYF

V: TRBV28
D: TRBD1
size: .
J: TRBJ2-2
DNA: TGTGCCAGCGGAACGAGGGGGCATCGAGTCGGGGAGCTGTTTTTT
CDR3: CASGTRGHRVGELFF

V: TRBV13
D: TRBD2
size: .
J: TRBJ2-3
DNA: TGTGCCAGCAGCCCCATCCGGACTAGCGACACAGATACGCAGTATTTT
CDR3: CASSPIRTSDTDTQYF

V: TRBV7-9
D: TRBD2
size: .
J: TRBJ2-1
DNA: TGTGCCAGCAGCCCATCTAGCGGGAGCTCCTACAATGAGCAGTTCTTC
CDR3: CASSPSSGSSYNEQFF

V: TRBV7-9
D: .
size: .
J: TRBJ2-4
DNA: TGTGCCAGCAGCCCCTACCGCGGGGGCCAGTACTTC
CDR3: CASSPYRGGQYF

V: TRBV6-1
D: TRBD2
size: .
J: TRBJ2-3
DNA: TGTGCCAGCAGTGACGGGGCGGGAGGCAACACAGATACGCAGTATTTT
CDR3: CASSDGAGGNTDTQYF

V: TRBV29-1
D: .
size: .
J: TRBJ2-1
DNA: TGCAGCGTTGATGATTGGCTAGGGATCAATGAGCAGTTCTTC
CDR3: CSVDDWLGINEQFF

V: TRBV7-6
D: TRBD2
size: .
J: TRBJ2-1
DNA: TGTGCCAGCACCCCTTTCCCGGGCGGGAGCTCCTACAATGAGCAGTTCTTC
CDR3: CASTPFPGGSSYNEQFF

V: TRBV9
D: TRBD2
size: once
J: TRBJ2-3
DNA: TGTGCCAGCAGCGTAGGTCTAGCGGACACAGATACGCAGTATTTT
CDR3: CASSVGLADTDTQYF

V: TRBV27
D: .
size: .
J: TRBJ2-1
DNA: TGTGCCAGCAGTCTACAGGCAGGAGGATTGTACTACAATGAGCAGTTCTTC
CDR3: CASSLQAGGLYYNEQFF

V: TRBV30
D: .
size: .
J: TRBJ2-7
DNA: TGTGCCTGGAGTCGGACCACCTACGAGCAGTACTTC
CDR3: CAWSRTTYEQYF

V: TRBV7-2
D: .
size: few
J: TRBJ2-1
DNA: TGTGCCAGCAGCGCCTGGGGGGACAATGAGCAGTTCTTC
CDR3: CASSAWGDNEQFF

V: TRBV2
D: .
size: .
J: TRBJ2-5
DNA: TGTGCCAGCAGCCAATCCCCCCACCAAGAGACCCAGTACTTC
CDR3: CASSQSPHQETQYF

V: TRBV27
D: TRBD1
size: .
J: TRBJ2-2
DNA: TGTGCCAGCAGTTGGGACAGGGGGAACACCGGGGAGCTGTTTTTT
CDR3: CASSWDRGNTGELFF

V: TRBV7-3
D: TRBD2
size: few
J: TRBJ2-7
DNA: TGTGCCAGCAGCTTAGCGGGAGGGGGCGAGCAGTACTTC
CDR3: CASSLAGGGEQYF

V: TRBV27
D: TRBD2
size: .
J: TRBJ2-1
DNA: TGTGCCAGCAGTAGGACTAGCGGGAGCCCTGCCTACAATGAGCAGTTCTTC
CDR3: CASSRTSGSPAYNEQFF

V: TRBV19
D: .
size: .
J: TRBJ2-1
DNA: TGTGCCAGTAGTGCAGGGTACTCTCACAATGAGCAGTTCTTC
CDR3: CASSAGYSHNEQFF

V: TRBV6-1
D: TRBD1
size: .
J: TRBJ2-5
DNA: TGTGCCAGCAGTGGAACCTTCGACAGGGTGCAAGAGACCCAGTACTTC
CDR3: CASSGTFDRVQETQYF

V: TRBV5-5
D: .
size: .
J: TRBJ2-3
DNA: TGTGCCAGCAGCTTGGCAATGACACTGACCGCTGATACGCAGTATTTT
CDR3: CASSLAMTLTADTQYF

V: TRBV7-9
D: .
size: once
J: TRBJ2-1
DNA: TGTGCCAGCAGCTTAGGGCGGGGAAGCTCCTACAATGAGCAGTTCTTC
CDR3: CASSLGRGSSYNEQFF

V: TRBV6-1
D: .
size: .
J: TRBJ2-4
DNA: TGTGCCAGCAGTGGGTACGCCCCCACGCGTATAGCCAAAAACATTCAGTACTTC
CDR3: CASSGYAPTRIAKNIQYF

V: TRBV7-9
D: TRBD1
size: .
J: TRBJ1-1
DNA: TGTGCCACGGAACAGGGGGTAAGGGACACTGAAGCTTTCTTT
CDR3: CATEQGVRDTEAFF

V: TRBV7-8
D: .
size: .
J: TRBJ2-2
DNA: TGTGCCAGCAGCCAGGAGGGTAGGGGGCTTCACCGGGAGCTGTTTTTT
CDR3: CASSQEGRGLHRELFF

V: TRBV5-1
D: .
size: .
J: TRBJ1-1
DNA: TGCGCCAGCAGTAATTCACAGGGTCCGGGGACTGAAGCTTTCTTT
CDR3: CASSNSQGPGTEAFF

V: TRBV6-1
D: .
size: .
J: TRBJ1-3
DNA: TGTGCCACCTCCGGATCTGGAAACACCATATATTTT
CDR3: CATSGSGNTIYF